What follows are 20 T cell receptor beta chains derived from one specimen sequenced in a study of human T cells and chemical hapten exposure. Via MiXCR, TCRdb re-called the RACE reads, giving one row per CDR3 protein. The sample has 300,000 to 400,000 distinct CDR3 sequences; approximately 5.1% are singletons. Time point meaning: pre-sensitization, week 0. Treatment indicated: therapeutic diphenylcyclopropenone sensitization with weekly scalp DPC. The specimen was whole blood, collected in connection with sensitization to the hapten diphenylcyclopropenone (DPC). All receptors come from a woman aged 45-59 years with alopecia areata. Some clones in this sample may be carry-over from other donors' samples.

The rearrangement uses TRBV5-1 and TRBJ1-1, with D possibly matching TRBD1 (5 bases). The germline V gene has CDR1 SGHRS and CDR2 YFSETQ. This CDR3 has 14 amino acids. Trimming pared 4 bases from V and 5 bases from J, leaving 15 bases between. CDR3 residues: CASSGGGSSTEAFF. CDR3 in DNA: TGCGCCAGCAGCGGGGGTGGTAGTAGTACTGAAGCTTTCTTT.

The V gene is TRBV20-1, the J gene TRBJ2-7, with 7 positions matching TRBD1. CDR1 and CDR2 (germline): DFQATT, SNEGSKA (reference sequence). Losses at the gene ends were 4 bases for V and 0 bases for J; bases not matched to a gene: 6. The CDR3 extends over 14 amino acids. The CDR3 sequence: CSATGTEFSYEQYF. The CDR3 region has the DNA TGCAGTGCTACCGGGACAGAATTCTCCTACGAGCAGTACTTC.

In its sample, this clonotype was seen many times. The rearrangement joins TRBV5-4 to TRBJ2-1; 9 nucleotides line up with TRBD1. J gave up 6 bases and V 4 bases, and 11 bases lay outside the gene matches. The CDR3 length is 16 residues. Per germline, CDR1 SGHNT and CDR2 YYREEE (reference sequence). The CDR3 sequence: CASSLADRGQGNEQFF. CDR3 in DNA: TGTGCCAGCAGCCTCGCGGACAGGGGTCAGGGCAATGAGCAGTTCTTC.

This clonotype was counted only a few times. This chain connects TRBV3-1 to TRBJ2-1; TRBD2 matches 8 bases. The V and J ends lost 4 bases and 8 bases, in that order; junction bases with no gene match: 13. The CDR3 length is 16 residues. CDR1 and CDR2 (germline): LGHDT, YNNKEL (reference sequence). The CDR3 here is CASSPKSAGGLHEQFF. The DNA for the CDR3 is TGTGCCAGCAGCCCCAAAAGCGCGGGGGGCTTGCATGAGCAGTTCTTC.

This clonotype was counted ten times or more. This chain joins TRBV6-2 or TRBV6-3 and TRBJ2-3; 13 nucleotides align to TRBD2. Losses at the gene ends were 2 bases for V and 6 bases for J; bases not matched to a gene: 5. Germline-derived CDR1 and CDR2 are MNHEY and SVGEGT. The CDR3 consists of 16 residues. The CDR3 region is CASSYGSTSGRDTQYF. The CDR3 DNA is TGTGCCAGCAGTTACGGATCGACTAGCGGGAGGGATACGCAGTATTTT.

The V and J genes are TRBV6-2 or TRBV6-3 and TRBJ1-5; 8 bases align to TRBD1. From germline, CDR1 is MNHEY and CDR2 SVGEGT. The length of the CDR3 is 19 residues. The J segment lost 0 bases and the V segment lost 4 bases, leaving 14 bases of the junction unmatched. This CDR3 reads CASSLDRDRRVYSNQPQHF. CDR3 in DNA: TGTGCCAGCAGTTTAGACCGGGACAGGCGGGTTTATAGCAATCAGCCCCAGCATTTT.

This clonotype has a handful of counts. The genes are TRBV10-3 and TRBJ2-1; a weak D match, TRBD1 (6 bases). Germline V CDR1 and CDR2: ENHRY, SYGVKD. Trimming removed 4 bases at V and 3 bases at J, with 19 bases between. The CDR3 runs 17 residues. In DNA form, the CDR3 reads TGTGCCATCAGTGGGGGGCGGGCTGGTGGCTTCTACAATGAGCAGTTCTTC. Translation gives CAISGGRAGGFYNEQFF.

This clonotype has a count of ten or more. V gene TRBV28 combines with J gene TRBJ2-4; D gene uncertain. This CDR3 is built from 14 residues. Germline V CDR1 and CDR2: MDHEN, SYDVKM. The V and J ends lost 6 bases and 0 bases respectively, with 9 bases between them. As DNA, the CDR3 is TGTGCCAGCAGAGAGACGTTAGCCAAAAACATTCAGTACTTC. It specifies CASRETLAKNIQYF.

The chain joins TRBV3-1 to TRBJ2-3; 7 nucleotides line up with TRBD2. Germline trimming cut 5 bases from V and 4 bases from J; bases unmatched to any gene: 9. CDR1 is LGHDT and CDR2 is YNNKEL in the germline V gene (reference sequence). This CDR3 contains 15 residues. In DNA form, the CDR3 reads TGTGCCAGCAGCAATGAGCGGGGATCCCCAGATACGCAGTATTTT. Translated: CASSNERGSPDTQYF.

The sample holds a few counts of this clonotype. This sequence joins TRBV12-5 and TRBJ1-1; maybe TRBD1 (6 bases). The V gene lost 5 bases and the J gene lost 3 bases, with 13 bases spanning the gap. This CDR3 region has 14 residues. Germline V lookup: CDR1 LGHNT, CDR2 FRNRAP. This CDR3 reads CASGVQGTDTEAFF. Written as DNA, the CDR3 is TGTGCTAGTGGTGTACAGGGTACGGACACTGAAGCTTTCTTT.

This chain links TRBV6-6 with TRBJ1-2; D gene uncertain. This CDR3 comprises 12 residues. Trimming removed 2 bases from V and 10 bases from J, with 11 bases in between. From germline, CDR1 is MNHNY and CDR2 SVGAGI (reference sequence). The CDR3 loop is CASSYNPKDYTF. CDR3 bases: TGTGCCAGCAGTTACAACCCCAAGGACTACACCTTC.

This clonotype was detected many times. The chain couples TRBV6-5 to TRBJ2-3; possible D gene TRBD2, 6 bases. CDR1 and CDR2 (germline): MNHEY, SVGAGI. This CDR3 spans 13 amino acids. Trimming removed 4 bases at V and 1 base at J, with 6 bases between. CDR3 region: CASSWGGTDTQYF. CDR3 in DNA: TGTGCCAGCAGTTGGGGGGGCACAGATACGCAGTATTTT.

Comment on this clonotype: It is likely a read error, because the conserved phenylalanine at the end of the CDR3 is missing. The chain combines TRBV20-1 with TRBJ2-3; a possible D gene is TRBD2 (5 bases). CDR1 DFQATT and CDR2 SNEGSKA come from the germline V gene (reference sequence). Trimming cost V 1 base and J 3 bases, with 8 bases left between them. The CDR3 sequence is 13 residues long. In DNA, the CDR3 is TGCAGTGCTAGAGTCGGCGGGACAGATACGCAGTATTCT. It yields the protein CSARVGGTDTQYS.

This clonotype was counted at least ten times. This chain links TRBV13 with TRBJ2-3, with 8 bases lining up with TRBD2. Looked up from germline, CDR1 is PRHDT and CDR2 is FYEKMQ (reference sequence). The CDR3 has 17 amino acids. Germline trimming cut 5 bases from V and 0 bases from J; bases unmatched to any gene: 10. CDR3 in DNA: TGTGCCAGCAGCCCCTTTCGACTAGCGCAGAGCACAGATACGCAGTATTTT. Its protein is CASSPFRLAQSTDTQYF.

At least ten counts were recorded for this clonotype. V usage is TRBV12-3 or TRBV12-4 and J usage is TRBJ2-7; 7 positions match TRBD1. This CDR3 region has 13 residues. V lost 3 bases and J lost 5; bases outside the gene matches: 4. This CDR3 is CASSLRQGDEQYF. The CDR3 coding sequence is TGTGCCAGCAGTTTGCGACAGGGCGACGAGCAGTACTTC.

This chain links TRBV12-3 or TRBV12-4 with TRBJ1-3; 9 nucleotides match TRBD1. The CDR3 contains 13 residues. V shed 6 bases, J shed 7 bases, and the junction held 4 bases outside the gene matches. The CDR3 nucleotides are TGTGCCAGCAGGGGACAGGGACGGAACACCATATATTTT. Its translation: CASRGQGRNTIYF.

The chain couples TRBV5-1 to TRBJ1-2; 10 positions match TRBD1. Per the germline V gene, CDR1 is SGHRS and CDR2 is YFSETQ. J was trimmed by 0 bases and V by 0 bases; bases with no gene match: 5. The CDR3 consists of 17 residues. CDR3 nucleotide sequence: TGCGCCAGCAGCTTGGATTTTGGGACAGGGGCTAACTATGGCTACACCTTC. It encodes CASSLDFGTGANYGYTF.

This clonotype came up a few times. This rearrangement joins TRBV7-2 to TRBJ1-2, with 9 bases that match TRBD1. V trimming: 10 bases; J trimming: 5 bases; junction bases outside the gene matches: 8. The CDR3 is 13 residues long. The germline V gene has CDR1 SGHTA and CDR2 FQGNSA. The CDR3 DNA follows: TGTGCCACAAACAGGGGGCCGTGGTATGGCTACACCTTC. Its protein product is CATNRGPWYGYTF.

Ten or more counts support this clonotype. The V call is TRBV6-1, the J call TRBJ2-7, with no clear D. V lost 3 bases, J lost 0 bases, and 6 bases lay in between. This CDR3 is built from 13 residues. Germline assignment: CDR1 MNHNS and CDR2 SASEGT. CDR3 residues: CASSDLHSYEQYF. CDR3 nucleotide sequence: TGTGCCAGCAGTGATCTCCACTCCTACGAGCAGTACTTC.

V and J are TRBV29-1 and TRBJ1-4, with 9 bases aligning to TRBD1. CDR1 and CDR2 from the germline V gene are SQVTM and ANQGSEA. J lost 8 bases, V lost 4 bases, and 5 bases had no gene match. This CDR3 spans 13 amino acids. The CDR3 nucleotides are TGCAGCGTTGGGGGACAGGGTCACGAAAAACTGTTTTTT. This encodes CSVGGQGHEKLFF.